Listed below are T cell receptor delta chains from one sample, sequenced in a study of Vδ1+ human thymocytes. TCRdb re-processed the multiplex PCR reads via CATT. The sample includes fewer than 90,000 delta-chain clones, 30% to 45% of them seen just once. The sequencing sample was made of Vdelta1+ gamma-delta thymocytes from the thymus. The receptors shown here come from a boy younger than two who had congenital heart surgery. Both conserved end residues are part of each CDR3. The D gene is left open where the match is weak. Where a row states a size, it is once, few, many or the class of an expanded clone; other rows omit it.

v_call: TRDV1; clone_size: -; j_call: TRDJ1; d_call: TRDD3; cdr3_nt: TGTGCTCTTGGGGACCTGAGGTTCCCTGGGGGAGAGTACACCGATAAACTCATCTTT; cdr3_aa: CALGDLRFPGGEYTDKLIF
v_call: TRDV1; clone_size: -; j_call: TRDJ1; d_call: TRDD3; cdr3_nt: TGTGCTCTTGGGGAAACTCCATACTGGGGGCTACGCGGACTCATCTTT; cdr3_aa: CALGETPYWGLRGLIF
v_call: TRDV1; clone_size: -; j_call: TRDJ1; d_call: TRDD3; cdr3_nt: TGTGCTCTTGGGCCCCGAGTACCACGATCCACTCTGGGGGATACCGATAAACTCATCTTT; cdr3_aa: CALGPRVPRSTLGDTDKLIF
v_call: TRDV1; clone_size: -; j_call: TRDJ1; d_call: -; cdr3_nt: TGTGCTCTTGGGGACCTTTATAGGCTATCCCCGTCGGCCAAATACACCGATAAACTCATCTTT; cdr3_aa: CALGDLYRLSPSAKYTDKLIF
v_call: TRDV1; clone_size: -; j_call: TRDJ1; d_call: TRDD3; cdr3_nt: TGTGCTCTTGGGCCACCTACGTGGACTGGGGGATACGTCCCCTCGTACACCGATAAACTCATCTTT; cdr3_aa: CALGPPTWTGGYVPSYTDKLIF
v_call: TRDV1; clone_size: -; j_call: TRDJ1; d_call: -; cdr3_nt: TGTGCTCTTGGGCCCAATCTTCCTACGGGGGATCCGTACACCGATAAACTCATCTTT; cdr3_aa: CALGPNLPTGDPYTDKLIF
v_call: TRDV2; clone_size: -; j_call: TRDJ1; d_call: TRDD3; cdr3_nt: TGTGCCACGGGGGATAAGAGGGGGACCGATAAACTCATCTTT; cdr3_aa: CATGDKRGTDKLIF
v_call: TRDV1; clone_size: -; j_call: TRDJ1; d_call: TRDD3; cdr3_nt: TGTGCTCTTGGGGAACTGTCCTACACTGGGGGTAAACTCATCTTT; cdr3_aa: CALGELSYTGGKLIF
v_call: TRDV1; clone_size: few; j_call: TRDJ1; d_call: TRDD3; cdr3_nt: TGTGCTCTTGGGGACGTTACGGTGGGGGACGATAAACTCATCTTT; cdr3_aa: CALGDVTVGDDKLIF
v_call: TRDV1; clone_size: -; j_call: TRDJ1; d_call: TRDD3; cdr3_nt: TGTGCTCTTGGGGAACTAAGGCCTACAAAAGTACTGGGGGATTCATACACCGATAAACTCATCTTT; cdr3_aa: CALGELRPTKVLGDSYTDKLIF
v_call: TRDV1; clone_size: few; j_call: TRDJ1; d_call: TRDD3; cdr3_nt: TGTGCTCTTGGGGTAAGGGATACACTTCTAGCCGATAAACTCATCTTT; cdr3_aa: CALGVRDTLLADKLIF
v_call: TRDV1; clone_size: few; j_call: TRDJ1; d_call: TRDD3; cdr3_nt: TGTGCTCTTGGGGAACATAAGGTCCCGCACTGGGGGAGGAACACCGATAAACTCATCTTT; cdr3_aa: CALGEHKVPHWGRNTDKLIF
v_call: TRDV1; clone_size: -; j_call: TRDJ1; d_call: -; cdr3_nt: TGTGCTCTTGGGGAACCCTTTCCTTCCACCGATAAACTCATCTTT; cdr3_aa: CALGEPFPSTDKLIF
v_call: TRDV1; clone_size: -; j_call: TRDJ1; d_call: TRDD3; cdr3_nt: TGTGCTCTTGGGGAATCTCACGCCCCTCTGGGGGATACCGGGAGCGATAAACTCATCTTT; cdr3_aa: CALGESHAPLGDTGSDKLIF
v_call: TRDV1; clone_size: -; j_call: TRDJ1; d_call: TRDD3; cdr3_nt: TGTGCTCTTGGGGCACAACACCGTACTGGGGGATACACCGATAAACTCATCTTT; cdr3_aa: CALGAQHRTGGYTDKLIF
v_call: TRDV1; clone_size: -; j_call: TRDJ1; d_call: TRDD3; cdr3_nt: TGTGCTCTTGGGGAACCCAATGCTGACTGGGGGATACGGAGCACCGATAAACTCATCTTT; cdr3_aa: CALGEPNADWGIRSTDKLIF
v_call: TRDV1; clone_size: -; j_call: TRDJ1; d_call: TRDD3; cdr3_nt: TGTGCTCTTGGGGATCATACCCTCCTAACCCTTTTACTGGGGGATCCGCTTGATAACGATAAACTCATCTTT; cdr3_aa: CALGDHTLLTLLLGDPLDNDKLIF
v_call: TRDV1; clone_size: -; j_call: TRDJ1; d_call: TRDD3; cdr3_nt: TGTGCTCTTGGGGGGGTTCGATTTCCCCCCTGGGGGATACGGGACACCGATAAACTCATCTTT; cdr3_aa: CALGGVRFPPWGIRDTDKLIF
v_call: TRDV1; clone_size: -; j_call: TRDJ1; d_call: TRDD3; cdr3_nt: TGTGCTCTTGGGGGACGAAAGGGCTCGACCATTCAGTACTGGGGGATACCCCTGTACACCGATAAACTCATCTTT; cdr3_aa: CALGGRKGSTIQYWGIPLYTDKLIF
v_call: TRDV2; clone_size: -; j_call: TRDJ1; d_call: TRDD3; cdr3_nt: TGTGCCTGTGACACCCGACTGGGGGATCCTACATACACCGATAAACTCATCTTT; cdr3_aa: CACDTRLGDPTYTDKLIF
v_call: TRDV1; clone_size: -; j_call: TRDJ1; d_call: -; cdr3_nt: TGTGCTCTTGGGCGATCCCTAACACTACTCCTACCATCCGGTGAAGTGGGGCCCGATAAACTCATCTTT; cdr3_aa: CALGRSLTLLLPSGEVGPDKLIF
v_call: TRDV1; clone_size: -; j_call: TRDJ1; d_call: TRDD3; cdr3_nt: TGTGCTCTTGGATCCTCCAATTTCCTAGGAACATACGAGTACTGGGGGCACGATAAACTCATCTTT; cdr3_aa: CALGSSNFLGTYEYWGHDKLIF
v_call: TRDV1; clone_size: few; j_call: TRDJ1; d_call: -; cdr3_nt: TGTGCTCTTGGGGATTTCCCTCTATTCCATGGGGGTTCGTACACCGATAAACTCATCTTT; cdr3_aa: CALGDFPLFHGGSYTDKLIF
v_call: TRDV1; clone_size: few; j_call: TRDJ1; d_call: TRDD3; cdr3_nt: TGTGCTCTTGGGGAATCCCTCCTCCCCTATTGGGGGACGTACACCGATAAACTCATCTTT; cdr3_aa: CALGESLLPYWGTYTDKLIF
v_call: TRDV1; clone_size: -; j_call: TRDJ1; d_call: -; cdr3_nt: TGTGCTCTTGGGGAACTAGGATGGTCCCACACCGATAAACTCATCTTT; cdr3_aa: CALGELGWSHTDKLIF
v_call: TRDV1; clone_size: -; j_call: TRDJ2; d_call: TRDD3; cdr3_nt: TGTGCTCTTGGGGGACTTCTCGGGGATACGAGAGGTGGGGCGACAGCACAACTCTTCTTT; cdr3_aa: CALGGLLGDTRGGATAQLFF
v_call: TRDV1; clone_size: -; j_call: TRDJ1; d_call: -; cdr3_nt: TGTGCTCTTGGGGAACTATCCTACGACAGCTTACACACCGATAAACTCATCTTT; cdr3_aa: CALGELSYDSLHTDKLIF
v_call: TRDV1; clone_size: -; j_call: TRDJ1; d_call: -; cdr3_nt: TGTGCTCTTGGGACCCTTCCTACTGGGGGAACCGATAAACTCATCTTT; cdr3_aa: CALGTLPTGGTDKLIF
v_call: TRDV1; clone_size: -; j_call: TRDJ1; d_call: -; cdr3_nt: TGTGCTCTTGGGGAGAGGGAGTACACCGATAAACTCATCTTT; cdr3_aa: CALGEREYTDKLIF
v_call: TRDV1; clone_size: few; j_call: TRDJ1; d_call: -; cdr3_nt: TGTGCTCTTGGGGAACCCTACGATGGGGGTTTCACCGATAAACTCATCTTT; cdr3_aa: CALGEPYDGGFTDKLIF
v_call: TRDV1; clone_size: -; j_call: TRDJ1; d_call: TRDD3; cdr3_nt: TGTGCTCTTGGGAAAGGAATTGGGGGAACATTCCCCTTGTACACCGATAAACTCATCTTT; cdr3_aa: CALGKGIGGTFPLYTDKLIF
v_call: TRDV1; clone_size: -; j_call: TRDJ1; d_call: TRDD3; cdr3_nt: TGTGCTCTTGGGGAGCCTGGGATTCGGGACTGGGGGATACGCAAAAGGGGCTACACCGATAAACTCATCTTT; cdr3_aa: CALGEPGIRDWGIRKRGYTDKLIF
v_call: TRDV1; clone_size: -; j_call: TRDJ1; d_call: TRDD3; cdr3_nt: TGTGCTCTTGGGGGATCCCCCTTTCTTAGGGGGGATGTACTGGGGGATACCGCGGGGCGATGCGATAAACTCATCTTT; cdr3_aa: CALGGSPFLRGDVLGDTAGRCDKLIF
v_call: TRDV1; clone_size: few; j_call: TRDJ1; d_call: TRDD3; cdr3_nt: TGTGCTCTTGGGGAGAACTACGGTGGTGGGGGATACGGGGACACCGATAAACTCATCTTT; cdr3_aa: CALGENYGGGGYGDTDKLIF
v_call: TRDV1; clone_size: -; j_call: TRDJ1; d_call: TRDD3; cdr3_nt: TGTGCTCTTGGGGCGAACTACGCTTTCCGTACTGGGGGATATGTGAACACCGATAAACTCATCTTT; cdr3_aa: CALGANYAFRTGGYVNTDKLIF
v_call: TRDV1; clone_size: -; j_call: TRDJ1; d_call: -; cdr3_nt: TGTGCTCTTGGGGGCCGTGGCCTTCCTACCCACTGGGGGATTCCAACGAGGAAACGTAAACTCATCTTT; cdr3_aa: CALGGRGLPTHWGIPTRKRKLIF
v_call: TRDV3; clone_size: -; j_call: TRDJ1; d_call: TRDD3; cdr3_nt: TGTGCCTTTCTACCAGAGTACTGGGGGATAACTGATAAACTCATCTTT; cdr3_aa: CAFLPEYWGITDKLIF
v_call: TRDV1; clone_size: few; j_call: TRDJ1; d_call: -; cdr3_nt: TGTGCTCTTGGGGAATATCGCTGCCCTTCCCCTATACGGGGGAAGACCGATAAACTCATCTTT; cdr3_aa: CALGEYRCPSPIRGKTDKLIF
v_call: TRDV1; clone_size: -; j_call: TRDJ1; d_call: TRDD3; cdr3_nt: TGTGCTCTTGGGACCTCCTTCTGGGGGATACGCCGTAATAATAAACTCATCTTT; cdr3_aa: CALGTSFWGIRRNNKLIF
v_call: TRDV1; clone_size: -; j_call: TRDJ1; d_call: -; cdr3_nt: TGTGCTCTTGGGGAACTAGGTTCTTCTGACACCGATAAACTCATCTTT; cdr3_aa: CALGELGSSDTDKLIF
v_call: TRDV3; clone_size: once; j_call: TRDJ1; d_call: TRDD3; cdr3_nt: TGTGCCTCCGAGGCCTTCCCCGTACTGGGGGATAGTGTCGATAAACTCATCTTT; cdr3_aa: CASEAFPVLGDSVDKLIF
v_call: TRDV2; clone_size: -; j_call: TRDJ1; d_call: TRDD3; cdr3_nt: TGTGCCTGTGACACCGAACTGGGGGACACTAAAACCGATAAACTCATCTTT; cdr3_aa: CACDTELGDTKTDKLIF
v_call: TRDV1; clone_size: -; j_call: TRDJ1; d_call: -; cdr3_nt: TGTGCTCTTGGGGAAAGTTTACTACCGTACTGGCCAACGGCCGATAAACTCATCTTT; cdr3_aa: CALGESLLPYWPTADKLIF
v_call: TRDV1; clone_size: -; j_call: TRDJ1; d_call: -; cdr3_nt: TGTGCTCTTGGGGAACTTAGGTATATGAGGGGGTACACCGATAAACTCATCTTT; cdr3_aa: CALGELRYMRGYTDKLIF
v_call: TRDV1; clone_size: few; j_call: TRDJ1; d_call: TRDD3; cdr3_nt: TGTGCTCTTGGGAATCCTACTACAAGGGAGACTGGGGGATGGTACACCGATAAACTCATCTTT; cdr3_aa: CALGNPTTRETGGWYTDKLIF
v_call: TRDV1; clone_size: -; j_call: TRDJ1; d_call: -; cdr3_nt: TGTGCTCTTGGGGAACTCTCCTACCAGGGGGATCCTTTCCCTAAACTCATCTTT; cdr3_aa: CALGELSYQGDPFPKLIF
v_call: TRDV1; clone_size: few; j_call: TRDJ2; d_call: -; cdr3_nt: TGTGCTCTTGGGGTCACTAGTGGTCCTCCTACGTGGTGGGGGTCCACACCTTTGACAGCACAACTCTTCTTT; cdr3_aa: CALGVTSGPPTWWGSTPLTAQLFF
v_call: TRDV2; clone_size: medium-sized; j_call: TRDJ2; d_call: TRDD3; cdr3_nt: TGTGCCTGTGACTGGGGGATACGCAGAACTTTGACAGCACAACTCTTCTTT; cdr3_aa: CACDWGIRRTLTAQLFF
v_call: TRDV1; clone_size: few; j_call: TRDJ1; d_call: -; cdr3_nt: TGTGCTCTTTCTTCCCCCTCGTTAACCGATAAACTCATCTTT; cdr3_aa: CALSSPSLTDKLIF
v_call: TRDV1; clone_size: -; j_call: TRDJ1; d_call: -; cdr3_nt: TGTGCTCTTGGTCCTCAGTCCTTCGGGGGCAAACGAGCTTACACCGATAAACTCATCTTT; cdr3_aa: CALGPQSFGGKRAYTDKLIF
v_call: TRDV1; clone_size: few; j_call: TRDJ1; d_call: TRDD3; cdr3_nt: TGTGCTCTTGGGGAACTAGTCTCCCTACGGGGGATGGGGACCGATAAACTCATCTTT; cdr3_aa: CALGELVSLRGMGTDKLIF
v_call: TRDV1; clone_size: -; j_call: TRDJ1; d_call: TRDD3; cdr3_nt: TGTGCTCTTGGGGAACTTTCAGGATGGGGGATACATGGCACCGATAAACTCATCTTT; cdr3_aa: CALGELSGWGIHGTDKLIF
v_call: TRDV1; clone_size: -; j_call: TRDJ1; d_call: TRDD3; cdr3_nt: TGTGCTCTTGGGGAACGGCATCTCATCCTACACCACTGGGGGAATCATGTGTACACCGATAAACTCATCTTT; cdr3_aa: CALGERHLILHHWGNHVYTDKLIF
v_call: TRDV1; clone_size: -; j_call: TRDJ1; d_call: -; cdr3_nt: TGTGCTCTTGGGGAAGGCTCCTACCTTAATGTACCTCGCACCGATAAACTCATCTTT; cdr3_aa: CALGEGSYLNVPRTDKLIF
v_call: TRDV1; clone_size: -; j_call: TRDJ1; d_call: TRDD3; cdr3_nt: TGTGCTCTTGGGGATTCAATCCGCTTCCTACCCGAATACTGGGGGATACGCGTGGTCGACGATAAACTCATCTTT; cdr3_aa: CALGDSIRFLPEYWGIRVVDDKLIF